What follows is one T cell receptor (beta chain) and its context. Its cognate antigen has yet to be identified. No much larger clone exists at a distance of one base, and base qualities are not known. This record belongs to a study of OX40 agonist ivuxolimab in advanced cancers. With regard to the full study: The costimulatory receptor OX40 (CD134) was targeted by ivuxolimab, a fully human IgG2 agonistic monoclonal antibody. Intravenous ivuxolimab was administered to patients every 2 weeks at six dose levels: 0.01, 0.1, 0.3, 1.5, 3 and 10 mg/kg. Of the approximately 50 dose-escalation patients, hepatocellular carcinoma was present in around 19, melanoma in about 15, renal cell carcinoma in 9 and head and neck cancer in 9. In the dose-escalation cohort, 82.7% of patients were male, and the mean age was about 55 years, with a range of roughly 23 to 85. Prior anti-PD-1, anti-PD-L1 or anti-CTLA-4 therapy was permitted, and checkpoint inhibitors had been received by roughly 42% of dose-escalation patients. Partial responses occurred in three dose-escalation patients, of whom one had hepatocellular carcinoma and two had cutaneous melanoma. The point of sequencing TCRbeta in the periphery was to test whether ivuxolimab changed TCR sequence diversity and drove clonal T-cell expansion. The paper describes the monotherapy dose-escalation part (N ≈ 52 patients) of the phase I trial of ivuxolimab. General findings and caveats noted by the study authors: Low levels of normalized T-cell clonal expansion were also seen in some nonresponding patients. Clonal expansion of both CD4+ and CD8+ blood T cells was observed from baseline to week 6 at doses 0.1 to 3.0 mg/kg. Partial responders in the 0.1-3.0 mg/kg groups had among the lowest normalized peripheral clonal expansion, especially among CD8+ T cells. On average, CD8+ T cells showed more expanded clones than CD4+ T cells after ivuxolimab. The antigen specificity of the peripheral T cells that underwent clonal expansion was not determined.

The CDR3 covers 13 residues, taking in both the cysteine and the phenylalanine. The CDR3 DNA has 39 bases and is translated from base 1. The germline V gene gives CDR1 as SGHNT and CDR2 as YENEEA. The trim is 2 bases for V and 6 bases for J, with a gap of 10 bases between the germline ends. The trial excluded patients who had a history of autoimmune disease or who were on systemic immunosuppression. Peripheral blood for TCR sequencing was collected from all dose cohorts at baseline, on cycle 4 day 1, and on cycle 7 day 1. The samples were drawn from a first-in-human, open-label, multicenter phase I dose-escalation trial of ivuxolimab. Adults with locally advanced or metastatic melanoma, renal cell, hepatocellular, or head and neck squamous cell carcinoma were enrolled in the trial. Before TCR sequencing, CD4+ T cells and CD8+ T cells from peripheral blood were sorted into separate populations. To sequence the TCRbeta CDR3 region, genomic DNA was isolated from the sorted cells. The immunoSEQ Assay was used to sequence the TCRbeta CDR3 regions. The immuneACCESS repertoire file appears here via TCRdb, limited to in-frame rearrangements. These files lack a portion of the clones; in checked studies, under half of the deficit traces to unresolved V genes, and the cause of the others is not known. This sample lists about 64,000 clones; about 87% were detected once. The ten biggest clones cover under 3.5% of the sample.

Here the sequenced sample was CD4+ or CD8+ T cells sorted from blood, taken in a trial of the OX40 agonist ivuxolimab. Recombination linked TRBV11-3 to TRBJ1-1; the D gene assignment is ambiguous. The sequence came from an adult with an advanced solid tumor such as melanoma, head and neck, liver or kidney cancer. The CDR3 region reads CASSLSAVAEAFF. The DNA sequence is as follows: TGTGCCAGCAGCTTATCTGCGGTAGCTGAAGCTTTCTTT.